Presented here are 31 T cell receptor beta chains from one specimen sequenced in a study of OX40 agonist ivuxolimab in advanced cancers. The library was prepared using the immunoSEQ multiplex PCR assay. TCRdb stores this immuneACCESS table with in-frame sequences only. Part of the clones is absent; in the studies checked, under half of the shortfall reflects unresolved V genes, and no reason is known for the rest. The sample has fewer than 100,000 clones on record, about 80% of them singletons. Approximately 0.44% of the sample is held by the ten biggest clonotypes. This specimen was CD4+ or CD8+ T cells sorted from blood, taken in a trial of the OX40 agonist ivuxolimab. These receptors came from an adult with an advanced solid tumor such as melanoma, head and neck, liver or kidney cancer.

DNA for the CDR3: TGTGCCAGCTCGCCCCAGCGGCCAGAAACTGGAAACACCATATATTTT. Its translation: CASSPQRPETGNTIYF. This chain links TRBV18 with TRBJ1-3; D is ambiguous. The V end was cut by 6 bases, the J end by 2 bases, with 17 bases between. The germline CDR1 and CDR2 sequences are KGHSH and LQKENI. The CDR3 is made up of 16 amino acids.

In this sample, this clone turned up once. The CDR3 DNA reads as TGTGCCAGCAGCGCGGACAGGGGAGGGCCCGGGGAGCTGTTTTTT. Protein product: CASSADRGGPGELFF. The chain joins TRBV11-2 to TRBJ2-2, with 9 bases identical to TRBD1. The CDR3 contains 15 residues. The junction had 7 bases not matched to a gene; V was cut back by 5 bases and J by 6 bases. Per germline, CDR1 SGHAT and CDR2 FQNNGV.

The chain links TRBV7-2 to TRBJ1-2, with D tentatively TRBD1 (5 bases). With 1 base removed from V and 7 bases from J, the gap between germline ends came to 22 bases. The CDR3 is 17 residues long. Germline V gene lookup returns CDR1 SGHTA and CDR2 FQGNSA. CDR3 amino acids: CASSLVGVGQTSGGYTF. In DNA, the CDR3 is TGTGCCAGCAGCTTAGTAGGGGTCGGACAAACGTCAGGTGGCTACACCTTC.

The V gene is TRBV7-9, the J gene TRBJ2-5, with 9 bases matching TRBD2. After removal of 3 bases from V and 2 bases from J, the junction contained 4 bases not matched to a gene. The length of the CDR3 is 15 residues. CDR1 is SEHNR and CDR2 is FQNEAQ in the germline V gene (reference sequence). The CDR3 spells CASSLRLAAQETQYF. CDR3 DNA: TGTGCCAGCAGCTTGAGACTAGCGGCACAAGAGACCCAGTACTTC.

The V and J genes are TRBV28 and TRBJ2-3; D may be TRBD2 (6 bases). CDR3 length equals 15 residues. Germline lookup yields CDR1 MDHEN and CDR2 SYDVKM. The V gene lost 3 bases and the J gene lost 1 base, with 11 bases spanning the gap. The CDR3 region has the DNA TGTGCCAGCAGTTTTGAAGGCGGGGGCACAGATACGCAGTATTTT. Protein product: CASSFEGGGTDTQYF.

The rearrangement joins TRBV2 to TRBJ2-1, with a tentative D call TRBD1 (6 bases). With 4 bases removed from V and 12 bases from J, the gap between germline ends came to 28 bases. Germline CDR1 and CDR2: SNHLY and FYNNEI. The CDR3 spans 17 residues. The DNA of the CDR3 is TGTGCCAGCAGTGGGGGGTTGACAGGCCTAGCTCCGGGTGCGCAGTTCTTC. This translates into CASSGGLTGLAPGAQFF.

The rearrangement joins TRBV5-6 to TRBJ2-5; TRBD2 agrees at 7 bases. Germline values: CDR1 SGHDT, CDR2 YYEEEE. The CDR3 loop spans 15 amino acids. With V trimmed by 4 bases and J by 7 bases, 13 bases remained unmatched. DNA for the CDR3: TGTGCCAGCAGCCTACAAAGCGGGACGGTGGTGACCCAGTACTTC. Translation gives CASSLQSGTVVTQYF.

The chain couples TRBV13 to TRBJ2-3, with 8 positions matching TRBD2. V shed 5 bases, J shed 6 bases, and the junction held 13 bases outside the gene matches. The CDR3 loop spans 16 amino acids. From germline, CDR1 is PRHDT and CDR2 FYEKMQ (reference sequence). CDR3 bases: TGTGCCAGCAGCCTCCCCGGGACTAGTAAAAGGGATACGCAGTATTTT. As protein: CASSLPGTSKRDTQYF. Together with reference TRBV13 and TRBJ2-3, the CDR3 gives the full variable domain: AAGVIQSPRHLIKEKRETATLKCYPIPRHDTVYWYQQGPGQDPQFLISFYEKMQSDKGSIPDRFSAQQFSDYHSELNMSSLELGDSALYFCASSLPGTSKRDTQYFGPGTRLTVL.

J is TRBJ1-1 and V is TRBV7-9, with D tentatively TRBD1 (5 bases). This CDR3 has 14 amino acids. Germline V gene lookup returns CDR1 SEHNR and CDR2 FQNEAQ (reference sequence). With 2 bases removed from V and 4 bases from J, the gap between germline ends came to 11 bases. The CDR3 sequence: CASSLQGLGTEAFF. The CDR3 DNA follows: TGTGCCAGCAGCTTACAGGGACTGGGCACTGAAGCTTTCTTT. Filled out from reference TRBV7-9 and TRBJ1-1, the complete variable domain reads DTGVSQNPRHKITKRGQNVTFRCDPISEHNRLYWYRQTLGQGPEFLTYFQNEAQLEKSRLLSDRFSAERPKGSFSTLEIQRTEQGDSAMYLCASSLQGLGTEAFFGQGTRLTVV.

The rearrangement links TRBV27 to TRBJ1-1, with D maybe TRBD1 (6 bases). Between the trimmed V and J ends, which lost 5 bases and 2 bases, there was a span of 12 bases. Germline CDR1 is MNHEY and CDR2 is SMNVEV (reference sequence). The CDR3 sequence is 14 residues long. The chain's CDR3 is CASSHPGHNTEAFF. CDR3 DNA: TGTGCCAGCAGTCACCCGGGACATAACACTGAAGCTTTCTTT.

The CDR3 DNA is TGTGCCAGTAGTAAGGTGGCCCAAGAGACCCAGTACTTC. It specifies CASSKVAQETQYF. The rearrangement links TRBV19 to TRBJ2-5, with D uncertain. Per germline, CDR1 LNHDA and CDR2 SQIVND (reference sequence). Trimming pared 4 bases from V and 1 base from J, leaving 7 bases between. CDR3 length: 13 amino acids.

The chain carries TRBV7-2 and TRBJ2-1; TRBD2 matches at 13 bases. Trimming cost V 5 bases and J 4 bases; bases outside gene matches: 8. From germline, CDR1 is SGHTA and CDR2 FQGNSA. The CDR3 is 17 amino acids. The DNA of the CDR3 is TGTGCCAGCAGCCCGTGGACTAGCGGGAGAGATTACAATGAGCAGTTCTTC. This codes for CASSPWTSGRDYNEQFF. Full variable domain (rest looked up from reference TRBV7-2 and TRBJ2-1): GAGVSQSPSNKVTEKGKDVELRCDPISGHTALYWYRQSLGQGLEFLIYFQGNSAPDKSGLPSDRFSAERTGGSVSTLTIQRTQQEDSAVYLCASSPWTSGRDYNEQFFGPGTRLTVL.

The V gene is TRBV5-1, the J gene TRBJ2-1; 9 nucleotides agree with TRBD2. J lost 8 bases, V lost 4 bases, and 10 bases had no gene match. The length of the CDR3 is 15 residues. CDR1 is SGHRS and CDR2 is YFSETQ in the germline V gene. The CDR3 nucleotides are TGCGCCAGCAGCCCGGGACTAGCTCTCGTTGATGAGCAGTTCTTC. Translated: CASSPGLALVDEQFF.

The DNA of the CDR3 is TGTGCCAGCAGTCCGAGACCCTACCAAGAGACCCAGTACTTC. Protein: CASSPRPYQETQYF. The chain joins TRBV16 to TRBJ2-5, with unresolved D. The V gene's germline CDR1 is KGHSY and CDR2 FQNENV. Trimming removed 6 bases from V and 0 bases from J, with 11 bases in between. CDR3 length: 14 residues.

This chain joins TRBV6-4 and TRBJ1-1; D unclear. Trimming took 0 bases from V and 0 from J, leaving 8 bases between them. The length of the CDR3 is 15 residues. Germline V lookup: CDR1 MRHNA, CDR2 SNTAGT. The CDR3 protein is CASSDSAAMNTEAFF. The CDR3 DNA sequence: TGTGCCAGCAGTGACTCGGCAGCCATGAACACTGAAGCTTTCTTT.

In this sample, this clone turned up once. The genes are TRBV5-1 and TRBJ1-1; no definite D call. Germline assignment: CDR1 SGHRS and CDR2 YFSETQ. The CDR3 is 15 amino acids. Trimming took off 0 bases at V and 3 bases at J, with 12 bases between the two ends. CDR3 residues: CASSLDPGFDTEAFF. The CDR3 bases are TGCGCCAGCAGCTTGGATCCGGGTTTTGACACTGAAGCTTTCTTT. Drawing the rest from reference TRBV5-1 and TRBJ1-1, the complete variable domain is KAGVTQTPRYLIKTRGQQVTLSCSPISGHRSVSWYQQTPGQGLQFLFEYFSETQRNKGNFPGRFSGRQFSNSRSEMNVSTLELGDSALYLCASSLDPGFDTEAFFGQGTRLTVV.

The V gene is TRBV5-1, the J gene TRBJ1-6; 9 bases agree with TRBD1. Germline lookup yields CDR1 SGHRS and CDR2 YFSETQ. The CDR3 loop spans 16 amino acids. With V trimmed by 3 bases and J by 7 bases, 8 bases remained unmatched. The CDR3 DNA reads as TGCGCCAGCAGCTCCCGGGACAGGGATGGAAATTCACCCCTCCACTTT. This translates into CASSSRDRDGNSPLHF.

The V and J genes are TRBV5-6 and TRBJ1-2; unclear D gene. With 2 bases removed from V and 8 bases from J, the gap between germline ends came to 7 bases. Germline loops: CDR1 SGHDT, CDR2 YYEEEE. The CDR3 is 11 residues long. The CDR3 sequence is CASSFFDGYTF. The CDR3 region has the DNA TGTGCCAGCAGCTTTTTTGACGGCTACACCTTC.

The rearrangement joins TRBV28 to TRBJ2-1; 9 positions agree with TRBD2. Germline V CDR1 and CDR2: MDHEN, SYDVKM. V was clipped by 3 bases and J by 3 bases; unmatched bases: 9. The CDR3 sequence is 17 residues long. The CDR3 sequence: CASSFVPAGGRYNEQFF. DNA of the CDR3: TGTGCCAGCAGTTTCGTCCCCGCGGGAGGGCGCTACAATGAGCAGTTCTTC.

The V and J genes are TRBV11-2 and TRBJ2-2; D unclear. The CDR3 sequence is 13 residues long. V was clipped by 3 bases and J by 0 bases, with 2 bases between them. CDR1 SGHAT and CDR2 FQNNGV come from the germline V gene. The CDR3 spells CASSFSNTGELFF. DNA of the CDR3: TGTGCCAGCAGCTTCTCGAACACCGGGGAGCTGTTTTTT.

This clone was seen a handful of times. The rearrangement joins TRBV19 to TRBJ1-3; D call uncertain. The CDR3 extends over 14 amino acids. Trimming took off 3 bases at V and 4 bases at J, with 10 bases between the two ends. The V gene's germline CDR1 is LNHDA and CDR2 SQIVND (reference sequence). In nucleotides, the CDR3 is TGTGCCAGTAGTATCGTGTCGTACGGAAACACCATATATTTT. Translation: CASSIVSYGNTIYF.

The chain is built from TRBV18 and TRBJ2-1, with 7 bases lining up with TRBD2. The CDR3 length is 12 residues. V gave up 5 bases and J gave up 7 bases; unmatched junction bases: 2. Germline assignment: CDR1 KGHSH and CDR2 LQKENI. In DNA form, the CDR3 reads TGTGCCAGCTCAGCGGGAGATAATGAGCAGTTCTTC. Translated: CASSAGDNEQFF.

V and J are TRBV18 and TRBJ2-1, with TRBD1 as a possible D gene (6 bases). Germline assignment: CDR1 KGHSH and CDR2 LQKENI. The V end lost 3 bases, the J end lost 6 bases, and 12 bases lay between the germline ends. The CDR3 has 14 amino acids. The CDR3 bases are TGTGCCAGCTCACCCGGACAGCCGGCCAATGAGCAGTTCTTC. Translating gives CASSPGQPANEQFF.

The chain links TRBV27 to TRBJ1-1; 9 bases are shared with TRBD1. Germline loops: CDR1 MNHEY, CDR2 SMNVEV (reference sequence). The ends lost 5 bases at V and 5 bases at J; junction bases unmatched: 6. The CDR3 sequence is 14 residues long. For the CDR3, the DNA is TGTGCCAGCAGTCGCAAGGACAGGGGAACTGAAGCTTTCTTT. As protein: CASSRKDRGTEAFF.

This clone has a handful of counts. V usage is TRBV18 and J usage is TRBJ1-4; the D is unclear. Germline V gene lookup returns CDR1 KGHSH and CDR2 LQKENI. V was clipped by 2 bases and J by 8 bases, with 6 bases between them. This CDR3 region has 12 residues. CDR3 sequence: CASSPTLEKLFF. The CDR3 DNA sequence: TGTGCCAGCTCACCAACTCTCGAAAAACTGTTTTTT.

The chain employs TRBV25-1 and TRBJ1-2; 8 positions match TRBD1. The CDR3 is 14 residues long. V lost 6 bases, J lost 4 bases, and 7 bases stayed unmatched. Looked up from germline, CDR1 is MGHDK and CDR2 is SYGVNS. This CDR3 is CASRSQGAVYGYTF. Here the CDR3 DNA reads TGTGCCAGCAGGAGTCAGGGGGCTGTCTATGGCTACACCTTC.

This chain joins TRBV15 and TRBJ2-1, with 10 bases fitting TRBD2. CDR1 and CDR2 (germline): LNHNV, YYDKDF (reference sequence). The CDR3 consists of 14 residues. Trimming cost V 2 bases and J 9 bases; bases outside gene matches: 4. For the CDR3, the DNA is TGTGCCACCAGCAGACGAGCGGGAGGGGGTGAGCAGTTCTTC. This sequence encodes CATSRRAGGGEQFF. Based on the CDR3 plus reference TRBV15 and TRBJ2-1, the full variable domain is DAMVIQNPRYQVTQFGKPVTLSCSQTLNHNVMYWYQQKSSQAPKLLFHYYDKDFNNEADTPDNFQSRRPNTSFCFLDIRSPGLGDTAMYLCATSRRAGGGEQFFGPGTRLTVL.

This sequence joins TRBV4-1 and TRBJ1-5; 10 positions match TRBD1. CDR3 length: 15 residues. Per the germline V gene, CDR1 is MGHRA and CDR2 is YSYEKL. The V segment lost 1 base and the J segment 7 bases; nucleotides outside the gene matches: 4. Here the CDR3 DNA reads TGCGCCAGCAGCCAAGGTGGGACAGGGGCGCAGCCCCAGCATTTT. Its translation is CASSQGGTGAQPQHF.

The chain joins TRBV5-4 to TRBJ1-1, with D tentatively TRBD1 (5 bases). The CDR3 sequence is 15 residues long. Germline V lookup: CDR1 SGHNT, CDR2 YYREEE (reference sequence). Trimming removed 2 bases from V and 7 bases from J, with 18 bases in between. In nucleotides, the CDR3 is TGTGCCAGCAGCTTACCCCAGGGAGGGGCCGGTGAAGCTTTCTTT. This encodes CASSLPQGGAGEAFF. Supplemented by reference TRBV5-4 and TRBJ1-1, the full variable domain reads ETGVTQSPTHLIKTRGQQVTLRCSSQSGHNTVSWYQQALGQGPQFIFQYYREEENGRGNFPPRFSGLQFPNYSSELNVNALELDDSALYLCASSLPQGGAGEAFFGQGTRLTVV.

The V gene is TRBV11-2, the J gene TRBJ1-2, with 9 bases matching TRBD1. Losses at the gene ends were 1 base for V and 8 bases for J; bases not matched to a gene: 2. CDR1 and CDR2 (germline): SGHAT, FQNNGV. This CDR3 region has 13 residues. The CDR3 DNA is TGTGCCAGCAGCTTAGGGACAGGGGACGGCTACACCTTC. It is translated as CASSLGTGDGYTF.

J is TRBJ1-5 and V is TRBV7-2; a weak D match, TRBD1 (6 bases). The V and J ends lost 4 bases and 0 bases respectively, with 7 bases between them. The length of the CDR3 is 14 residues. Germline-derived CDR1 and CDR2 are SGHTA and FQGNSA. CDR3 in DNA: TGTGCCAGCAGCTCAGGGGTTAGCAATCAGCCCCAGCATTTT. This encodes CASSSGVSNQPQHF.